What follows are 22 T cell receptor beta chains derived from one specimen sequenced in a study of somatic reversion in DOCK8 deficiency. TRB libraries came from one-step amplicon PCR on around 96 ng genomic DNA with EuroClonality-NGS primers. MiXCR, run by TCRdb on the multiplex PCR reads, gives a single entry per CDR3 protein. The sample lists approximately 1,500 distinct CDR3 sequences, 18% occurring once. The sequenced sample was blood. All receptors come from a human donor with DOCK8 deficiency.

This chain connects TRBV28 to TRBJ1-2; D ambiguous. V dropped 5 bases and J dropped 4 bases, with 5 bases sitting between them. Looked up from germline, CDR1 is MDHEN and CDR2 is SYDVKM. The CDR3 has 11 residues. The CDR3 sequence is CASSAAYGYTF. In DNA, the CDR3 is TGTGCCAGCAGTGCCGCCTATGGCTACACCTTC.

There are a few counts of this clonotype. This chain links TRBV29-1 with TRBJ1-1; D unresolved. Germline CDR1 and CDR2: SQVTM and ANQGSEA. V lost 0 bases, J lost 3 bases, and 11 bases lay in between. The CDR3 covers 14 residues. Here the CDR3 DNA reads TGCAGCGTTGAAGATCCCGGGTTCTACACTGAAGCTTTCTTT. Translation: CSVEDPGFYTEAFF.

This clonotype has ten or more counts. The chain recombines TRBV10-3 with TRBJ2-1; D is unresolved. Deletions cut 2 bases from V and 6 bases from J, with 2 bases between. From germline, CDR1 is ENHRY and CDR2 SYGVKD. This CDR3 is 11 amino acids long. CDR3 amino acids: CAISEANEQFF. The DNA of the CDR3 is TGTGCCATCAGTGAGGCCAATGAGCAGTTCTTC.

Relative to its sample, this clonotype is large. This chain joins TRBV11-3 and TRBJ1-1; D gene ambiguous. In germline, CDR1 is SGHNT, CDR2 YENEEA. The CDR3 covers 12 residues. V gave up 0 bases and J gave up 8 bases, with 7 bases separating them. This CDR3 is CASSLDLGEAFF. The CDR3 DNA reads as TGTGCCAGCAGCTTAGATCTGGGGGAAGCTTTCTTT.

The V call is TRBV6-6, the J call TRBJ1-4; D perhaps matches TRBD1 (6 bases). The CDR3 spans 16 residues. Germline CDR1 and CDR2: MNHNY and SVGAGI (reference sequence). V lost 2 bases and J 5 bases, leaving 15 bases between the germline ends. The CDR3 here is CASSYLGGLYNEKLFF. In nucleotides, the CDR3 is TGTGCCAGCAGTTACCTTGGGGGGCTTTACAATGAAAAACTGTTTTTT.

In this sample, this clonotype turned up a few times. This rearrangement joins TRBV12-5 to TRBJ1-3; D remains unclear. Germline V gene sequence: CDR1 LGHNT, CDR2 FRNRAP. V lost 2 bases, J lost 0 bases, and 2 bases lay in between. This CDR3 region has 13 residues. CDR3 DNA: TGTGCTAGTGGTTTGAGCTCTGGAAACACCATATATTTT. It encodes CASGLSSGNTIYF.

For this clonotype: One base separates it from a far larger clone, so it is likely a read error. J is TRBJ1-6 and V is TRBV30, with TRBD1 matching 8 bases. The J call may be incorrect, as the DNA end agrees better with TRBJ1-1. The germline CDR1 and CDR2 sequences are GTSNPN and SVGIG (reference sequence). The CDR3 runs 14 residues. CDR3 DNA: TGTGCCTGGAATTTACAGGGGGGAGGCGCTGAAGCTTTCTTT. Translating it yields CAWNLQGGGAEAFF.

This clonotype rates as hyperexpanded. The rearrangement joins TRBV12-3 or TRBV12-4 to TRBJ2-6, with D possibly being TRBD2 (5 bases). The CDR3 length is 15 residues. V gave up 7 bases and J gave up 2 bases, with 12 bases separating them. Here the CDR3 DNA reads TGTGCCAGCACCCGCACGGGGACTGGGGCCAACGTCCTGACTTTC. This sequence encodes CASTRTGTGANVLTF.

This clonotype was observed many times. The chain employs TRBV6-1 and TRBJ1-2, with a possible D match to TRBD1 (6 bases). Germline V gene lookup returns CDR1 MNHNS and CDR2 SASEGT. The CDR3 is made up of 14 amino acids. The V end lost 6 bases, the J end lost 13 bases, and 24 bases lay between the germline ends. CDR3 bases: TGTGCCAGCAGCGCACGGCGTAGTCGGGGGGCCTTCACCTTC. Translation gives CASSARRSRGAFTF.

This clonotype qualifies as medium-sized. The chain couples TRBV10-3 to TRBJ2-7; 14 positions agree with TRBD2. The CDR3 contains 18 residues. The ends lost 6 bases at V and 3 bases at J; junction bases unmatched: 13. Germline V gene data show CDR1 as ENHRY and CDR2 as SYGVKD. The CDR3 reads CAIRDPGLAGDRRYEQYF. The CDR3, as DNA: TGTGCCATCAGAGATCCGGGACTAGCGGGGGACCGCCGCTACGAGCAGTACTTC.

Sample share makes this clonotype medium-sized. The chain couples TRBV20-1 to TRBJ1-5, with 7 bases identical to TRBD1. The germline CDR1 and CDR2 sequences are DFQATT and SNEGSKA (reference sequence). After removal of 4 bases from V and 2 bases from J, the junction contained 5 bases not matched to a gene. The CDR3 is 14 amino acids. Here the CDR3 DNA reads TGCAGTGCTACCAAGGACAGGCGCAATCAGCCCCAGCATTTT. Residues: CSATKDRRNQPQHF.

This clonotype is categorized as medium-sized (0.01 to 0.1%). J is TRBJ2-7 and V is TRBV10-3, with 11 nucleotides matching TRBD2. Germline CDR1 reads ENHRY; CDR2 reads SYGVKD. J was trimmed by 0 bases and V by 0 bases; bases with no gene match: 1. CDR3 length equals 16 residues. For the CDR3, the DNA is TGTGCCATCAGTGAGTCAACTAGCGGGGGCTCCTACGAGCAGTACTTC. As protein: CAISESTSGGSYEQYF.

This clonotype rates as medium-sized. The rearrangement uses TRBV15 and TRBJ1-5; possibly TRBD1 for D (6 bases). There are 18 residues in the CDR3. Trimming stripped 0 bases from V and 0 bases from J, with 15 bases between. The germline gives CDR1 LNHNV, CDR2 YYDKDF (reference sequence). The CDR3 DNA sequence: TGTGCCACCAGCAGAGAACAGGGAAGGAGATATAGCAATCAGCCCCAGCATTTT. As protein: CATSREQGRRYSNQPQHF.

This clonotype has ten or more counts. J is TRBJ2-7 and V is TRBV11-2; TRBD1 matches 10 bases. The germline V gene encodes CDR1 SGHAT and CDR2 FQNNGV. V gave up 4 bases and J gave up 4 bases; unmatched junction bases: 4. There are 14 residues in the CDR3. The CDR3: CASSWGQGRYEQYF. Written as DNA, the CDR3 is TGTGCCAGCAGCTGGGGACAGGGGAGATACGAGCAGTACTTC.

This clonotype was seen many times. V gene TRBV7-9 combines with J gene TRBJ1-5; D may be TRBD1 (5 bases). There are 12 residues in the CDR3. Germline assignment: CDR1 SEHNR and CDR2 FQNEAQ (reference sequence). Trimming stripped 5 bases from V and 6 bases from J, with 8 bases between. The CDR3 bases are TGTGCCAGCAGCCAGGGTGTTCAGCCCCAGCATTTT. The encoded protein is CASSQGVQPQHF.

This clonotype showed up many times. The V and J genes are TRBV5-4 and TRBJ2-7; 8 bases align to TRBD1. Trimming at V came to 2 bases and at J to 6 bases, leaving 13 bases not matched to a gene. The germline V gene encodes CDR1 SGHNT and CDR2 YYREEE (reference sequence). The CDR3 sequence is 16 residues long. The CDR3: CASSFRGTGRLFEQYF. CDR3 coding DNA: TGTGCCAGCAGCTTTCGAGGGACAGGTAGACTATTCGAGCAGTACTTC.

Of note for this clonotype: Given a much more abundant clone one base away, this may be a read error. The chain couples TRBV6-4 to TRBJ1-4; TRBD1 matches 7 bases. CDR1 is MRHNA, CDR2 SNTAGT, per germline. CDR3 length: 13 residues. The CDR3 DNA follows: TGTGCCTTGACAGGGTTGTGGGGTGAAGAACTGTTTTTT. This translates into CALTGLWGEELFF.

The chain carries TRBV4-3 and TRBJ1-3; D is undetermined. Trimming shortened V by 1 base and J by 5 bases, and 0 bases separated the two germline ends. Germline V lookup: CDR1 LGHNA, CDR2 YSLEER. The CDR3 spans 11 residues. CDR3 amino acids: CASSQGNTIYF. The CDR3 bases are TGCGCCAGCAGCCAAGGAAACACCATATATTTT.

Comment on this clonotype: Mismatch with germline at one junction end may stem from a read error. The rearrangement links TRBV28 to TRBJ1-1, with 8 nucleotides matching TRBD1. CDR3 size: 15 residues. Germline lookup yields CDR1 MDHEN and CDR2 SYDVKM. DNA of the CDR3: TGTGCCAGCGCAGCCCCAGGGGGCAGGAGCACTGAAGCCTTCTTT. Its translation is CASAAPGGRSTEAFF.

Concerning this clonotype itself: One end of the junction varies from germline; a read error may be responsible. The V gene is TRBV20-1, the J gene TRBJ1-1; D remains unclear. Germline V CDR1 and CDR2: DFQATT, SNEGSKA (reference sequence). The CDR3 is made up of 12 amino acids. CDR3 coding DNA: TGCAGTGCCCAGAACACTTACACTGAAGCTTCCTTT. This codes for CSAQNTYTEASF.

This clonotype is medium-sized by share. This chain joins TRBV19 and TRBJ1-5; weak D call: TRBD1 (5 bases). Trimming left V 3 bases short and J 3 bases short, with 9 bases between. Germline V gene data show CDR1 as LNHDA and CDR2 as SQIVND (reference sequence). CDR3 length: 14 amino acids. The CDR3 protein is CASSIGRVNQPQHF. The DNA for the CDR3 is TGTGCCAGTAGTATTGGCAGGGTCAATCAGCCCCAGCATTTT.

The chain links TRBV18 to TRBJ1-2, with a possible D match to TRBD1 (6 bases). Germline V CDR1 and CDR2: KGHSH, LQKENI. The CDR3 runs to 13 residues. V was cut by 5 bases and J by 8 bases, with 15 bases left in between. Here the CDR3 reads CASSSDRGEGYTF. In nucleotides, the CDR3 is TGTGCCAGCTCATCGGACAGAGGGGAGGGCTACACCTTC.